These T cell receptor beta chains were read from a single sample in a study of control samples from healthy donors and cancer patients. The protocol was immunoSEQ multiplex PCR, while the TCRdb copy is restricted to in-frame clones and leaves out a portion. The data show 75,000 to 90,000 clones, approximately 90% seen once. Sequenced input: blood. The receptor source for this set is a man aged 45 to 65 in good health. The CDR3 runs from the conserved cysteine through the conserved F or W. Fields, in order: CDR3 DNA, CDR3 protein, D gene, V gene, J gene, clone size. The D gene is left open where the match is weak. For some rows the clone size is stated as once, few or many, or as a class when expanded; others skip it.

TGTGCCAGCAGTTTGACGGGGAACACTGAAGCTTTCTTT	CASSLTGNTEAFF	-	TRBV6-5	TRBJ1-1	-
TGTGCCAGCAGCCAAGACCGGTATAATTCACCCCTCCACTTT	CASSQDRYNSPLHF	-	TRBV3-1/TRBV3-2	TRBJ1-6	-
TGTGCCAGCAGTGGGGACAGGGGCTACTCTGGAAACACCATATATTTT	CASSGDRGYSGNTIYF	TRBD1	TRBV2	TRBJ1-3	-
TGTGCCAGCAGCCTAGGACGGGCCTTTGAAGCTTTCTTT	CASSLGRAFEAFF	-	TRBV11-2	TRBJ1-1	-
TGTGCCAGCAGTACCCCGGGATCTGGGGCCAACGTCCTGACTTTC	CASSTPGSGANVLTF	-	TRBV7-6	TRBJ2-6	-
TGTGCCAGCAGCCTGGAGGCGAGCGAGCAGTACTTC	CASSLEASEQYF	-	TRBV7-8	TRBJ2-7	once
TGTGCCATCGACGGGGCCGGGGCTCGGGGCTACACCTTC	CAIDGAGARGYTF	-	TRBV10-3	TRBJ1-2	-
TGCGCCAGCAGCCGAAGGACAGCGATGAACACTGAAGCTTTCTTT	CASSRRTAMNTEAFF	-	TRBV4-1	TRBJ1-1	-
TGTGCCAGCAGTATGACAGGGGGACCCCACGAGCAGTACTTC	CASSMTGGPHEQYF	TRBD1	TRBV27	TRBJ2-7	-
TGTGCCAGTAGTTCAGGACAGTCTGGAAACACCATATATTTT	CASSSGQSGNTIYF	-	TRBV19	TRBJ1-3	-
TGTGCCAGCAGCCAAGAGCGGACAGGGGGCTCTTACGAGCAGTACTTC	CASSQERTGGSYEQYF	TRBD1	TRBV3-1/TRBV3-2	TRBJ2-7	-
TGTGCCAGTAGTCCGGGACAGTGGGAGACCCAGTACTTC	CASSPGQWETQYF	TRBD1	TRBV19	TRBJ2-5	-
TGTGCCAGCACCTCCGGGACAAGGAGCCCTGGCACTGAAGCTTTCTTT	CASTSGTRSPGTEAFF	-	TRBV7-9	TRBJ1-1	-
TGTGCCAGCAGCATCCGCGGCGCCGGGGAGCTGTTTTTT	CASSIRGAGELFF	-	TRBV5-4	TRBJ2-2	-
TGTGCCAGCAGTTCCATCGGCGGGACAGAGCCCTACGAGCAGTACTTC	CASSSIGGTEPYEQYF	-	TRBV6-2/TRBV6-3	TRBJ2-7	-
TGTGCTAGTGGTTTGGTTACCGGGACTTTCACCGGGGAGCTGTTTTTT	CASGLVTGTFTGELFF	-	TRBV12-5	TRBJ2-2	-
TGTGCCAGCCGCCCGGACAGGGGATTCGGAGAGCAGTTCTTC	CASRPDRGFGEQFF	TRBD1	TRBV7-8	TRBJ2-1	-
TGTGCCAGCAGCCCCTCGACGGGGAGGAACGAGCAGTACTTC	CASSPSTGRNEQYF	-	TRBV9	TRBJ2-7	-
TGTGCCAGTAGTTTTAGTCTCGGCACCATATATTTT	CASSFSLGTIYF	-	TRBV19	TRBJ1-3	-
TGCGCCAGCAGCACCGACGGGGGGCTGAACACTGAAGCTTTCTTT	CASSTDGGLNTEAFF	-	TRBV5-1	TRBJ1-1	-
TGTGCCAGCAGAAAAAGGCAGGGAATAGCAGGACATCAGCCCCAGCATTTT	CASRKRQGIAGHQPQHF	-	TRBV25-1	TRBJ1-5	once
TGTGCCAGCAGCCAAATTTCCGGCAAAGGGTATGTAGCAGATACGCAGTATTTT	CASSQISGKGYVADTQYF	-	TRBV3-1/TRBV3-2	TRBJ2-3	-
TGTGCCAGCAGCCCAACCCCCGGCTGGGAAAAACTGTTTTTT	CASSPTPGWEKLFF	-	TRBV5-4	TRBJ1-4	-
TGTGCCAGCAGCAACGGAGTCGCTGAAGCTTTCTTT	CASSNGVAEAFF	-	TRBV9	TRBJ1-1	-
TGTGCCAGCACGCCCCAAGGGACGGTGAACACTGAAGCTTTCTTT	CASTPQGTVNTEAFF	-	TRBV2	TRBJ1-1	-
TGTGCCAGCAGCTCGGGGACATCCGGGGAGCTGTTTTTT	CASSSGTSGELFF	-	TRBV7-3	TRBJ2-2	-
TGTGCCAGCAGCCCCGGGACTAGTAGCACAGATACGCAGTATTTT	CASSPGTSSTDTQYF	TRBD2	TRBV5-4	TRBJ2-3	-